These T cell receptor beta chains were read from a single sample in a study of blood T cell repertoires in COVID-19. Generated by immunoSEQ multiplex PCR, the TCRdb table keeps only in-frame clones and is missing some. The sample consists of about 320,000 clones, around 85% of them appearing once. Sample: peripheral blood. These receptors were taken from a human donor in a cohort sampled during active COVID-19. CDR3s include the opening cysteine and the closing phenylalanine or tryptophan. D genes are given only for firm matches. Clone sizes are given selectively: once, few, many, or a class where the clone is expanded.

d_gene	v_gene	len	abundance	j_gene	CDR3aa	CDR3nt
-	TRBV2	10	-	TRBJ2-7	CASSYYEQYF	TGTGCCAGCAGTTACTACGAGCAGTACTTC
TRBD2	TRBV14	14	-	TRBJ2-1	CASSLAGGPGEQFF	TGTGCCAGCAGCCTAGCGGGGGGACCGGGTGAGCAGTTCTTC
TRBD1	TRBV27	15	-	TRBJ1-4	CASSSPGQTNEKLFF	TGTGCCAGCAGTTCGCCGGGACAGACTAATGAAAAACTGTTTTTT
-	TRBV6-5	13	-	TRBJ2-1	CASVSGPNNEQFF	TGTGCCAGCGTCTCAGGTCCTAACAATGAGCAGTTCTTC
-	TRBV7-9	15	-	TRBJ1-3	CASSLRGSSGNTIYF	TGTGCCAGCAGCTTACGGGGTTCCTCTGGAAACACCATATATTTT
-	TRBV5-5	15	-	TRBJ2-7	CASRNPLRGPGEQYF	TGTGCCAGCCGGAACCCCCTCAGGGGCCCCGGGGAGCAGTACTTC
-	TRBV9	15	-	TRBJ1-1	CASSVASTLKTEAFF	TGTGCCAGCAGCGTAGCTTCGACTCTCAAGACTGAAGCTTTCTTT
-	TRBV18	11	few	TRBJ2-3	CASQIRDTQYF	TGTGCCAGCCAGATCAGGGATACGCAGTATTTT
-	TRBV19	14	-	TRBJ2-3	CASSRSTSTDTQYF	TGTGCCAGTAGTAGGTCAACTAGCACAGATACGCAGTATTTT
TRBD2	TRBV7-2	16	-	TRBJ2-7	CASSAGWTSDRYEQYF	TGTGCCAGCAGCGCGGGTTGGACTAGCGACCGGTACGAGCAGTACTTC
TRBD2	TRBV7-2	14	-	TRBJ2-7	CASSLGTGGFEQYF	TGTGCCAGCAGCTTAGGAACGGGGGGGTTCGAGCAGTACTTC
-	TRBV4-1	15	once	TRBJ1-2	CASSQDYRESNGYTF	TGCGCCAGCAGCCAAGATTACAGGGAGTCCAATGGCTACACCTTC
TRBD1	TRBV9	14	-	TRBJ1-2	CASTAGTGRDGYTF	TGTGCCAGCACCGCCGGGACAGGGAGGGATGGCTACACCTTC
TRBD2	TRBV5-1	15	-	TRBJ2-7	CASSSGRGVTYEQYF	TGCGCCAGCAGCTCCGGGCGGGGGGTAACCTACGAGCAGTACTTC
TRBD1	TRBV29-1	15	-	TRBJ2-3	CSVKGQVLSTDTQYF	TGCAGCGTCAAGGGACAGGTTCTTAGCACAGATACGCAGTATTTT
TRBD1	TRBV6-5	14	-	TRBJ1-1	CASTLGQGGTEAFF	TGTGCCAGCACCCTCGGACAGGGCGGCACTGAAGCTTTCTTT
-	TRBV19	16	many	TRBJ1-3	CASTWGLNAGGNTIYF	TGTGCCAGTACCTGGGGCCTCAACGCAGGTGGAAACACCATATATTTT
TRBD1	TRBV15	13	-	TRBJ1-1	CATSGQGVSEAFF	TGTGCCACCAGCGGACAGGGAGTGAGTGAAGCTTTCTTT
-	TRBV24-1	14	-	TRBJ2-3	CATSDTGGTDTQYF	TGTGCCACCAGTGATACGGGGGGCACAGATACGCAGTATTTT
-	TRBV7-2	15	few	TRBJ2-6	CASSSTRPGANVLTF	TGTGCCAGCAGCTCAACTAGGCCTGGGGCCAACGTCCTGACTTTC
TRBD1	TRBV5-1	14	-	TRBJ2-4	CASSPRDSKNIQYF	TGCGCCAGCAGCCCCCGGGACAGCAAAAACATTCAGTACTTC